Below, one T cell receptor beta chain is given with its context. Its antigen is currently unknown. The sample originates from a study of siplizumab effects on memory and regulatory T cells. Study outcomes and limitations: Proliferating siplizumab-cultured Tregs lacked confirmed suppressive function.

CDR1 and CDR2 (germline): MNHEY, SVGAGI. V dropped 8 bases and J dropped 3 bases, with 11 bases sitting between them. CDR3 length equals 13 residues. Only in-frame clones appear in the TCRdb table, and some are missing; sequencing was by immunoSEQ multiplex PCR. The repertoire holds tens of thousands of clones, with more than 95% as singletons. The V gene is TRBV6-5, the J gene TRBJ1-5; D not certain. The origin of this receptor is a human donor in good health. Sequencing was performed on naive CD4+ T cells sorted from blood. CDR3: CASGGVNNQPQHF. CDR3 in DNA: TGTGCCAGCGGCGGGGTAAACAATCAGCCCCAGCATTTT.